This TCR beta chain was profiled in a study of shared clonotypes between healthy human individuals. Terminally differentiated effector memory CD45RA+ cells were excluded from the naive CD8 cells, which were CD45RO-negative and positively selected for CCR7. Sequencing used immunoSEQ multiplex PCR; TCRdb keeps in-frame clones, though not all of them. The repertoire holds roughly 2.1 million clones, with 90% to 95% as singletons. The CDR3 covers 16 residues. Germline CDR1 reads MGHRA; CDR2 reads YSYEKL. V lost 1 base and J lost 4, with 16 bases in between. This chain joins TRBV4-1 and TRBJ2-5; either TRBD1 or TRBD2 may fit D (6 bases each). The sequence derives from a man aged 18 to 30 in good health. Some clones in this sample may be carry-over from other donors' samples. The sequenced sample consisted of naive CD8+ T cells from PBMCs. The CDR3 region has the DNA TGCGCCAGCAGCCAAGGACTAGTGGGGGCCGGAGAGACCCAGTACTTC. Translation gives CASSQGLVGAGETQYF.